Shown below are 2 T cell receptor beta chains from a single sample sequenced in a study of cytomegalovirus exposure and HLA in healthy donors. The study ran its PCR with 60 Vbeta and 13 Jbeta primers. Clones were read by immunoSEQ multiplex PCR, and TCRdb kept only the in-frame ones, dropping some. In all, the sample yields around 100,000 clones. Input material: PBMCs. Source of these receptors: a man in his forties or fifties in good health and CMV-seropositive.

Of note for this clone: The junction does not match germline at one end; this may be a read error. The rearrangement uses TRBV14 and TRBJ1-1, with D possibly matching TRBD1 (6 bases). Germline V CDR1 and CDR2: SGHDN, FVKESK. The CDR3 totals 13 residues. CDR3 in DNA: TGTGCCAGCAGCCTGTCCCTGGGACACTCTCAAATCTTT. Translated, it gives CASSLSLGHSQIF.

The chain joins TRBV6-1 to TRBJ2-2; D remains ambiguous. Germline-derived CDR1 and CDR2 are MNHNS and SASEGT. This CDR3 comprises 15 residues. V lost 1 base and J lost 1, with 7 bases in between. The CDR3 loop reads CASSEVPGNTGELFF. CDR3 DNA: TGTGCCAGCAGTGAAGTCCCAGGGAACACCGGGGAGCTGTTTTTT.